This is a list of T cell receptor beta chains from one sample in a study of OX40 agonist ivuxolimab in advanced cancers. Some clones are missing from TCRdb's copy, which holds only in-frame ones; the method was immunoSEQ multiplex PCR. The sample holds 75,000 to 80,000 clones, about 83% seen once. Sample: CD4+ or CD8+ T cells sorted from blood, taken in a trial of the OX40 agonist ivuxolimab. The receptors derive from an adult with an advanced solid tumor such as melanoma, head and neck, liver or kidney cancer. The CDR3 runs from the conserved cysteine through the conserved F or W. Fields, in order: CDR3 protein, CDR3 DNA, J gene, V gene, clone size, D gene. The D gene is left open where the match is weak. Clone size is stated in some rows and not others, as once, few, many or a class when expanded.

CDR3aa: CASRRDSISNTEAFF
CDR3nt: TGTGCCAGCAGACGGGACAGCATTTCGAACACTGAAGCTTTCTTT
j_gene: TRBJ1-1
v_gene: TRBV6-4
abundance: once
d_gene: TRBD1

CDR3aa: CASSVATEPLYGYTF
CDR3nt: TGCGCCAGCAGCGTGGCCACCGAGCCCCTCTATGGCTACACCTTC
j_gene: TRBJ1-2
v_gene: TRBV5-1
abundance: NA
d_gene: NA

CDR3aa: CASSGLGPFYGYTF
CDR3nt: TGTGCCAGCAGCGGTCTGGGACCCTTCTATGGCTACACCTTC
j_gene: TRBJ1-2
v_gene: TRBV12-1
abundance: NA
d_gene: NA

CDR3aa: CASSLGTSGRVSDTQYF
CDR3nt: TGTGCCAGCAGCCTCGGGACTAGCGGGAGGGTGTCAGATACGCAGTATTTT
j_gene: TRBJ2-3
v_gene: TRBV7-8
abundance: NA
d_gene: TRBD2

CDR3aa: CASSTSGAGLAGPFF
CDR3nt: TGTGCCAGTAGTACCTCTGGGGCGGGACTAGCGGGACCGTTCTTC
j_gene: TRBJ2-1
v_gene: TRBV19
abundance: NA
d_gene: TRBD2

CDR3aa: CASHDGTSGTHEQYF
CDR3nt: TGCGCCAGCCACGACGGGACTAGCGGGACCCACGAGCAGTACTTC
j_gene: TRBJ2-7
v_gene: TRBV5-1
abundance: NA
d_gene: TRBD2

CDR3aa: CAWSSQGFSGNTIYF
CDR3nt: TGTGCCTGGAGTTCTCAGGGGTTCTCTGGAAACACCATATATTTT
j_gene: TRBJ1-3
v_gene: TRBV30
abundance: NA
d_gene: NA

CDR3aa: CATLRRDSFGEAFF
CDR3nt: TGTGCCACCCTACGCCGGGACTCATTTGGGGAAGCTTTCTTT
j_gene: TRBJ1-1
v_gene: TRBV5-4
abundance: NA
d_gene: NA

CDR3aa: CASSQSGTANEKLFF
CDR3nt: TGCGCCAGCAGCCAATCCGGGACAGCTAATGAAAAACTGTTTTTT
j_gene: TRBJ1-4
v_gene: TRBV5-1
abundance: NA
d_gene: TRBD1

CDR3aa: CASKPGQAWNSPLHF
CDR3nt: TGTGCCAGCAAACCTGGACAGGCCTGGAATTCACCCCTCCACTTT
j_gene: TRBJ1-6
v_gene: TRBV28
abundance: few
d_gene: TRBD1

CDR3aa: CASSDRGLGRAPLHF
CDR3nt: TGTGCCAGCAGTGACAGGGGGCTGGGAAGAGCACCCCTCCACTTT
j_gene: TRBJ1-6
v_gene: TRBV6-1
abundance: NA
d_gene: TRBD1

CDR3aa: CASSLITGSDQPQHF
CDR3nt: TGTGCCAGCAGTCTCATCACAGGTTCGGATCAGCCCCAGCATTTT
j_gene: TRBJ1-5
v_gene: TRBV28
abundance: NA
d_gene: NA

CDR3aa: CASRPTGGNQPQHF
CDR3nt: TGTGCCAGCAGACCTACAGGGGGCAATCAGCCCCAGCATTTT
j_gene: TRBJ1-5
v_gene: TRBV6-5
abundance: NA
d_gene: TRBD1

CDR3aa: CASSHGTPNYGYTF
CDR3nt: TGTGCCAGCAGCCATGGGACCCCGAACTATGGCTACACCTTC
j_gene: TRBJ1-2
v_gene: TRBV5-6
abundance: NA
d_gene: NA

CDR3aa: CASSFPPGQGRGQETQYF
CDR3nt: TGTGCCAGCAGCTTCCCCCCGGGACAGGGGAGGGGGCAAGAGACCCAGTACTTC
j_gene: TRBJ2-5
v_gene: TRBV21-1
abundance: NA
d_gene: NA

CDR3aa: CASSFGQGIYGYTF
CDR3nt: TGTGCCAGCAGTTTCGGACAGGGCATCTATGGCTACACCTTC
j_gene: TRBJ1-2
v_gene: TRBV2
abundance: NA
d_gene: TRBD1

CDR3aa: CASSGLGQGTNTEAFF
CDR3nt: TGTGCCAGTTCGGGACTGGGACAGGGAACGAACACTGAAGCTTTCTTT
j_gene: TRBJ1-1
v_gene: TRBV19
abundance: NA
d_gene: TRBD1

CDR3aa: CASSSQALGSNQPQHF
CDR3nt: TGTGCCAGCAGCTCTCAAGCGCTAGGAAGCAATCAGCCCCAGCATTTT
j_gene: TRBJ1-5
v_gene: TRBV7-2
abundance: NA
d_gene: NA

CDR3aa: CAWLPGRGVRYF
CDR3nt: TGTGCCTGGTTACCGGGACGGGGGGTGCGGTACTTC
j_gene: TRBJ2-7
v_gene: TRBV30
abundance: NA
d_gene: TRBD2

CDR3aa: CASSLQGGNQPQHF
CDR3nt: TGCGCCAGCAGCTTGCAGGGGGGAAATCAGCCCCAGCATTTT
j_gene: TRBJ1-5
v_gene: TRBV5-1
abundance: NA
d_gene: TRBD1

CDR3aa: CASRGGGSSYNEQFF
CDR3nt: TGTGCCAGCCGAGGCGGGGGGAGCTCCTACAATGAGCAGTTCTTC
j_gene: TRBJ2-1
v_gene: TRBV6-1
abundance: NA
d_gene: TRBD2

CDR3aa: CASSIRTLGGYTF
CDR3nt: TGTGCCAGTAGTATACGGACGCTCGGGGGCTACACCTTC
j_gene: TRBJ1-2
v_gene: TRBV19
abundance: few
d_gene: NA

CDR3aa: CASSVQPSNTGELFF
CDR3nt: TGTGCCAGCAGCGTTCAGCCATCGAACACCGGGGAGCTGTTTTTT
j_gene: TRBJ2-2
v_gene: TRBV7-6
abundance: NA
d_gene: NA

CDR3aa: CASSQGVTIQETQYF
CDR3nt: TGTGCCAGCAGCCAGGGGGTCACCATCCAAGAGACCCAGTACTTC
j_gene: TRBJ2-5
v_gene: TRBV5-4
abundance: NA
d_gene: TRBD1

CDR3aa: CASSPRTGVSNEQFF
CDR3nt: TGTGCCAGCTCACCACGAACGGGGGTTTCCAATGAGCAGTTCTTC
j_gene: TRBJ2-1
v_gene: TRBV18
abundance: once
d_gene: NA

CDR3aa: CASRESPGQGASEQFF
CDR3nt: TGCGCCAGCAGAGAAAGTCCGGGACAGGGGGCTTCCGAGCAGTTCTTC
j_gene: TRBJ2-1
v_gene: TRBV4-1
abundance: NA
d_gene: TRBD1

CDR3aa: CASSLKGPLAYEQYF
CDR3nt: TGTGCCAGCAGCTTAAAGGGCCCATTAGCCTACGAGCAGTACTTC
j_gene: TRBJ2-7
v_gene: TRBV7-2
abundance: NA
d_gene: NA

CDR3aa: CASSLPQGGAYEQYF
CDR3nt: TGTGCCAGCAGTTTACCCCAAGGAGGTGCTTACGAGCAGTACTTC
j_gene: TRBJ2-7
v_gene: TRBV28
abundance: NA
d_gene: NA

CDR3aa: CASSSGTSGRFAQETQYF
CDR3nt: TGTGCCAGCAGCTCCGGGACTAGCGGGAGATTTGCCCAAGAGACCCAGTACTTC
j_gene: TRBJ2-5
v_gene: TRBV27
abundance: NA
d_gene: TRBD2

CDR3aa: CASSLDLTGAGTEAFF
CDR3nt: TGTGCCAGCAGCTTAGACCTCACCGGGGCGGGTACTGAAGCTTTCTTT
j_gene: TRBJ1-1
v_gene: TRBV11-2
abundance: NA
d_gene: NA

CDR3aa: CASILGRQNTEAFF
CDR3nt: TGTGCCAGCATCCTTGGCCGACAGAACACTGAAGCTTTCTTT
j_gene: TRBJ1-1
v_gene: TRBV28
abundance: NA
d_gene: NA

CDR3aa: CAGSTGATNEKLFF
CDR3nt: TGTGCCGGCAGTACAGGGGCAACTAATGAAAAACTGTTTTTT
j_gene: TRBJ1-4
v_gene: TRBV28
abundance: once
d_gene: TRBD1

CDR3aa: CASSDRGQLTEAFF
CDR3nt: TGTGCCAGCAGTGACCGGGGACAGTTAACTGAAGCTTTCTTT
j_gene: TRBJ1-1
v_gene: TRBV6-1
abundance: NA
d_gene: TRBD1

CDR3aa: CASGFRALALSGNTIYF
CDR3nt: TGTGCTAGTGGGTTCAGGGCCTTGGCCCTCTCTGGAAACACCATATATTTT
j_gene: TRBJ1-3
v_gene: TRBV12-5
abundance: NA
d_gene: NA

CDR3aa: CASSFLSGATGELFF
CDR3nt: TGTGCCAGCAGCTTCCTATCGGGGGCAACCGGGGAGCTGTTTTTT
j_gene: TRBJ2-2
v_gene: TRBV11-2
abundance: NA
d_gene: NA

CDR3aa: CASSPLGQGPGTIYF
CDR3nt: TGTGCCAGCAGCCCCCTAGGACAGGGGCCCGGAACCATATATTTT
j_gene: TRBJ1-3
v_gene: TRBV28
abundance: NA
d_gene: TRBD1

CDR3aa: CASSTIIGTNEKLFF
CDR3nt: TGTGCCAGCAGCACAATAATCGGGACTAATGAAAAACTGTTTTTT
j_gene: TRBJ1-4
v_gene: TRBV5-4
abundance: NA
d_gene: NA

CDR3aa: CASSSDRASNQPQHF
CDR3nt: TGTGCCAGCAGCTCTGACAGGGCTAGCAATCAGCCCCAGCATTTT
j_gene: TRBJ1-5
v_gene: TRBV2
abundance: few
d_gene: TRBD1

CDR3aa: CASSQDRWSSGDTDTQYF
CDR3nt: TGTGCCAGCAGCCAAGATCGTTGGTCTAGCGGGGACACAGATACGCAGTATTTT
j_gene: TRBJ2-3
v_gene: TRBV4-2
abundance: NA
d_gene: TRBD2

CDR3aa: CASSLGRRNEKLFF
CDR3nt: TGTGCCAGCAGTTTGGGTCGTCGGAATGAAAAACTGTTTTTT
j_gene: TRBJ1-4
v_gene: TRBV28
abundance: NA
d_gene: NA

CDR3aa: CSVASDNEQFF
CDR3nt: TGCAGCGTTGCGAGTGACAATGAGCAGTTCTTC
j_gene: TRBJ2-1
v_gene: TRBV29-1
abundance: NA
d_gene: NA

CDR3aa: CASSLLVGTEAFF
CDR3nt: TGTGCCAGCAGCTTACTAGTTGGCACTGAAGCTTTCTTT
j_gene: TRBJ1-1
v_gene: TRBV7-9
abundance: NA
d_gene: NA

CDR3aa: CAGTRAGRLNTEAFF
CDR3nt: TGTGCCGGTACCCGAGCTGGACGCCTGAACACTGAAGCTTTCTTT
j_gene: TRBJ1-1
v_gene: TRBV6-1
abundance: NA
d_gene: NA

CDR3aa: CASGPISGANVLTF
CDR3nt: TGTGCTAGTGGCCCCATATCTGGGGCCAACGTCCTGACTTTC
j_gene: TRBJ2-6
v_gene: TRBV12-5
abundance: NA
d_gene: NA

CDR3aa: CASSRQGARNSPLHF
CDR3nt: TGTGCCAGCAGCCGACAGGGGGCGCGGAATTCACCCCTCCACTTT
j_gene: TRBJ1-6
v_gene: TRBV6-5
abundance: NA
d_gene: TRBD1

CDR3aa: CASRRGGASGRRGDTQYF
CDR3nt: TGCGCCAGCAGGCGCGGGGGGGCTAGCGGGAGGAGGGGAGATACGCAGTATTTT
j_gene: TRBJ2-3
v_gene: TRBV4-1
abundance: NA
d_gene: TRBD2

CDR3aa: CASIFSQSYEQYF
CDR3nt: TGTGCCAGCATATTCTCGCAAAGTTACGAGCAGTACTTC
j_gene: TRBJ2-7
v_gene: TRBV6-1
abundance: NA
d_gene: NA

CDR3aa: CASSKKGTTNTEAFF
CDR3nt: TGTGCCAGCAGTAAAAAGGGGACAACGAACACTGAAGCTTTCTTT
j_gene: TRBJ1-1
v_gene: TRBV27
abundance: NA
d_gene: NA

CDR3aa: CAWSTGGRRSGNTIYF
CDR3nt: TGTGCCTGGAGCACAGGGGGACGTCGATCTGGAAACACCATATATTTT
j_gene: TRBJ1-3
v_gene: TRBV30
abundance: NA
d_gene: TRBD1

CDR3aa: CASSGGTSGRPPNTGELFF
CDR3nt: TGTGCCAGCAGCGGCGGGACTAGCGGGAGACCCCCGAACACCGGGGAGCTGTTTTTT
j_gene: TRBJ2-2
v_gene: TRBV5-4
abundance: NA
d_gene: TRBD2

CDR3aa: CASSIRGWDAGELFF
CDR3nt: TGTGCCAGTAGTATTCGAGGGTGGGACGCCGGGGAGCTGTTTTTT
j_gene: TRBJ2-2
v_gene: TRBV19
abundance: NA
d_gene: NA

CDR3aa: CTSSRDRLRQAKRETQYF
CDR3nt: TGCACCAGCAGCCGAGATAGACTTAGACAAGCCAAGAGGGAGACCCAGTACTTC
j_gene: TRBJ2-5
v_gene: TRBV1
abundance: NA
d_gene: NA

CDR3aa: CASSLMGNQETQYF
CDR3nt: TGTGCCAGCAGCTTAATGGGAAACCAAGAGACCCAGTACTTC
j_gene: TRBJ2-5
v_gene: TRBV7-3
abundance: NA
d_gene: NA

CDR3aa: CASSVRQGGNEKLFF
CDR3nt: TGTGCCAGCAGTGTCCGACAGGGAGGTAATGAAAAACTGTTTTTT
j_gene: TRBJ1-4
v_gene: TRBV2
abundance: NA
d_gene: TRBD1

CDR3aa: CASSLNRGGLNEQFF
CDR3nt: TGTGCCAGCAGCTTAAACCGGGGGGGCCTCAATGAGCAGTTCTTC
j_gene: TRBJ2-1
v_gene: TRBV7-2
abundance: NA
d_gene: TRBD2